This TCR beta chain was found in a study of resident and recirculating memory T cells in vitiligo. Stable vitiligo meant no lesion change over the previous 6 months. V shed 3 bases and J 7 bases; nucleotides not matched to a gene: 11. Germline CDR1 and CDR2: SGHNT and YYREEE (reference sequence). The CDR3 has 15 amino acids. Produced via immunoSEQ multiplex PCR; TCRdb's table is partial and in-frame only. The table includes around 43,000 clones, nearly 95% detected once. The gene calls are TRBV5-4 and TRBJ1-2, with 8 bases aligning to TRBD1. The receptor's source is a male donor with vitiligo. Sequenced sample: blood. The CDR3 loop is CASSSGTGRRAGYTF. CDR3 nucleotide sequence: TGTGCCAGCAGCTCCGGGACAGGTAGAAGAGCTGGCTACACCTTC.